Listed below are T cell receptor beta chains from one sample, sequenced in a study of blood T cell repertoires in COVID-19. Libraries were prepared by immunoSEQ multiplex PCR; TCRdb keeps only in-frame clonotypes and omits some of them. Among about 120,000 clones listed, about nine tenths were seen once. Material: peripheral blood. The receptor set was obtained from a woman aged 70 to 79 with acute or convalescent COVID-19. The CDR3 runs from the conserved cysteine through the conserved F or W. A D gene is named only where the DNA matches it firmly. Size is omitted from some rows. Given values are once, few, many or a class for expanded clones.

cdr3_aa: CASSLGQGNYGYTF
cdr3_nt: TGTGCCAGCAGTTTAGGACAGGGTAATTATGGCTACACCTTC
d_call: TRBD1
clone_size: -
v_call: TRBV28
j_call: TRBJ1-2

cdr3_aa: CASSLGVNNSPLHF
cdr3_nt: TGTGCCAGCAGTCTAGGGGTCAATAATTCACCCCTCCACTTT
d_call: -
clone_size: -
v_call: TRBV6-5
j_call: TRBJ1-6

cdr3_aa: CASTKAGQDGNQPQHF
cdr3_nt: TGTGCCAGCACCAAGGCGGGACAGGATGGCAATCAGCCCCAGCATTTT
d_call: -
clone_size: -
v_call: TRBV21-1
j_call: TRBJ1-5

cdr3_aa: CASSDGTGGYYGYTF
cdr3_nt: TGTGCCAGCAGCGACGGGACAGGGGGCTATTATGGCTACACCTTC
d_call: TRBD1
clone_size: -
v_call: TRBV6-5
j_call: TRBJ1-2

cdr3_aa: CASSTLWARDTGELFF
cdr3_nt: TGTGCCAGCAGCACCCTATGGGCGAGGGACACCGGGGAGCTGTTTTTT
d_call: -
clone_size: -
v_call: TRBV5-5
j_call: TRBJ2-2

cdr3_aa: CATSETGASGNTIYF
cdr3_nt: TGTGCCACCAGTGAGACAGGGGCGTCTGGAAACACCATATATTTT
d_call: TRBD1
clone_size: -
v_call: TRBV24-1
j_call: TRBJ1-3

cdr3_aa: CASSEWGTNTGELFF
cdr3_nt: TGTGCCAGCAGTGAATGGGGGACAAACACCGGGGAGCTGTTTTTT
d_call: -
clone_size: -
v_call: TRBV6-1
j_call: TRBJ2-2

cdr3_aa: CASSLQGNYGYTF
cdr3_nt: TGTGCCAGCTCACTACAGGGGAACTATGGCTACACCTTC
d_call: TRBD1
clone_size: once
v_call: TRBV18
j_call: TRBJ1-2

cdr3_aa: CAWSPRGSEKLFF
cdr3_nt: TGTGCCTGGAGTCCTCGGGGTTCTGAAAAACTGTTTTTT
d_call: -
clone_size: -
v_call: TRBV30
j_call: TRBJ1-4

cdr3_aa: CASSLDGTGDEKLFF
cdr3_nt: TGCGCCAGCAGCTTGGACGGGACAGGAGATGAAAAACTGTTTTTT
d_call: TRBD1
clone_size: -
v_call: TRBV5-1
j_call: TRBJ1-4

cdr3_aa: CASSFLARTYSNQPQHF
cdr3_nt: TGTGCCAGCAGTTTTCTGGCCAGGACATATAGCAATCAGCCCCAGCATTTT
d_call: -
clone_size: -
v_call: TRBV28
j_call: TRBJ1-5

cdr3_aa: CASSFGLAGSTDTQYF
cdr3_nt: TGCGCCAGCAGCTTTGGACTAGCGGGCAGCACAGATACGCAGTATTTT
d_call: TRBD2
clone_size: -
v_call: TRBV5-1
j_call: TRBJ2-3

cdr3_aa: CASSPTDLYEQYF
cdr3_nt: TGCGCCAGCAGCCCGACAGATCTCTACGAGCAGTACTTC
d_call: -
clone_size: -
v_call: TRBV10-1
j_call: TRBJ2-7

cdr3_aa: CASSSGTAATDTQYF
cdr3_nt: TGTGCCAGCAGTTCGGGGACAGCTGCAACAGATACGCAGTATTTT
d_call: TRBD1
clone_size: -
v_call: TRBV28
j_call: TRBJ2-3

cdr3_aa: CASRQGAKEQYF
cdr3_nt: TGTGCCAGTCGACAGGGGGCGAAGGAGCAGTACTTC
d_call: TRBD1
clone_size: -
v_call: TRBV6-5
j_call: TRBJ2-7

cdr3_aa: CASSFTWGQLDNTQYF
cdr3_nt: TGTGCCAGCAGTTTCACCTGGGGACAGCTGGATAATACGCAGTATTTT
d_call: TRBD1
clone_size: -
v_call: TRBV28
j_call: TRBJ2-3

cdr3_aa: CASSLRAGGHLSHEQYF
cdr3_nt: TGTGCCAGCAGTTTACGGGCAGGGGGTCACCTGTCCCACGAGCAGTACTTC
d_call: TRBD1
clone_size: -
v_call: TRBV28
j_call: TRBJ2-7

cdr3_aa: CASSLAIAGGTDTQYF
cdr3_nt: TGCGCCAGCAGCTTGGCCATAGCGGGGGGCACAGATACGCAGTATTTT
d_call: TRBD2
clone_size: -
v_call: TRBV5-1
j_call: TRBJ2-3

cdr3_aa: CASSFRTGSTEAFF
cdr3_nt: TGTGCCAGCAGCTTCCGGACAGGAAGCACTGAAGCTTTCTTT
d_call: TRBD1
clone_size: -
v_call: TRBV5-6
j_call: TRBJ1-1

cdr3_aa: CASREFSNQPQHF
cdr3_nt: TGTGCCAGCAGGGAGTTTAGCAATCAGCCCCAGCATTTT
d_call: -
clone_size: -
v_call: TRBV2
j_call: TRBJ1-5

cdr3_aa: CATSGEGRGEKLFF
cdr3_nt: TGTGCCACCAGCGGGGAGGGGAGAGGAGAAAAACTGTTTTTT
d_call: -
clone_size: -
v_call: TRBV2
j_call: TRBJ1-4

cdr3_aa: CAWSVLATEQYF
cdr3_nt: TGTGCCTGGAGTGTACTAGCGACCGAGCAGTACTTC
d_call: TRBD2
clone_size: -
v_call: TRBV30
j_call: TRBJ2-7

cdr3_aa: CASSIGSRTGGNQPQHF
cdr3_nt: TGTGCCAGTAGTATAGGGAGTCGAACAGGAGGCAATCAGCCCCAGCATTTT
d_call: -
clone_size: -
v_call: TRBV19
j_call: TRBJ1-5

cdr3_aa: CASRQPGQGYYSNQPQHF
cdr3_nt: TGCGCCAGCAGGCAACCGGGACAGGGCTACTATAGCAATCAGCCCCAGCATTTT
d_call: TRBD1
clone_size: -
v_call: TRBV10-1
j_call: TRBJ1-5

cdr3_aa: CASDLQGQGPREQYF
cdr3_nt: TGTGCCAGCGACCTTCAGGGACAGGGTCCGAGAGAGCAGTACTTC
d_call: TRBD1
clone_size: -
v_call: TRBV2
j_call: TRBJ2-7

cdr3_aa: CASGPQNEGRSYGYTF
cdr3_nt: TGTGCCAGTGGTCCTCAAAACGAGGGTCGGAGCTATGGCTACACCTTC
d_call: -
clone_size: -
v_call: TRBV19
j_call: TRBJ1-2

cdr3_aa: CASRFGGFNEKLFF
cdr3_nt: TGTGCCAGCAGATTTGGCGGATTTAATGAAAAACTGTTTTTT
d_call: -
clone_size: -
v_call: TRBV11-3
j_call: TRBJ1-4

cdr3_aa: CASRSPGASGAYEQYF
cdr3_nt: TGTGCCAGCAGATCACCGGGAGCTAGCGGGGCCTACGAGCAGTACTTC
d_call: TRBD2
clone_size: once
v_call: TRBV28
j_call: TRBJ2-7

cdr3_aa: CAIKDQGQSGELFF
cdr3_nt: TGTGCCATAAAGGATCAGGGGCAATCCGGGGAGCTGTTTTTT
d_call: -
clone_size: few
v_call: TRBV2
j_call: TRBJ2-2

cdr3_aa: CASSTSIRGQPQHF
cdr3_nt: TGTGCCAGTAGTACCTCAATTAGGGGACAGCCCCAGCATTTT
d_call: -
clone_size: -
v_call: TRBV19
j_call: TRBJ1-5

cdr3_aa: CASSYSTPPSYEQYF
cdr3_nt: TGTGCCAGCAGTTACTCGACTCCACCCTCCTACGAGCAGTACTTC
d_call: -
clone_size: -
v_call: TRBV6-2/TRBV6-3
j_call: TRBJ2-7

cdr3_aa: CASPKEGALTEAFF
cdr3_nt: TGTGCCAGCCCTAAAGAGGGGGCGCTTACTGAAGCTTTCTTT
d_call: TRBD1
clone_size: -
v_call: TRBV28
j_call: TRBJ1-1

cdr3_aa: CASSQSENTEAFF
cdr3_nt: TGTGCCAGCTCACAATCAGAGAACACTGAAGCTTTCTTT
d_call: -
clone_size: -
v_call: TRBV18
j_call: TRBJ1-1

cdr3_aa: CASSIYPGRDTEAFF
cdr3_nt: TGTGCCAGTAGTATATATCCGGGAAGGGACACTGAAGCTTTCTTT
d_call: -
clone_size: once
v_call: TRBV19
j_call: TRBJ1-1

cdr3_aa: CASSLGADGYGYTF
cdr3_nt: TGTGCCAGCAGCTTAGGGGCCGACGGCTATGGCTACACCTTC
d_call: -
clone_size: -
v_call: TRBV7-2
j_call: TRBJ1-2

cdr3_aa: CATSDSRGPGEKLFF
cdr3_nt: TGTGCCACCAGTGATTCGCGGGGGCCTGGGGAAAAACTGTTTTTT
d_call: -
clone_size: -
v_call: TRBV24-1
j_call: TRBJ1-4

cdr3_aa: CASGRTGMNTEAFF
cdr3_nt: TGCGCCAGCGGCAGGACAGGGATGAACACTGAAGCTTTCTTT
d_call: TRBD1
clone_size: -
v_call: TRBV5-1
j_call: TRBJ1-1

cdr3_aa: CASSLDEGRDTQYF
cdr3_nt: TGCGCCAGCAGCTTGGATGAGGGAAGAGATACGCAGTATTTT
d_call: -
clone_size: -
v_call: TRBV5-1
j_call: TRBJ2-3

cdr3_aa: CASSFGGDGTGELFF
cdr3_nt: TGTGCCAGCAGCTTCGGGGGGGATGGCACCGGGGAGCTGTTTTTT
d_call: TRBD2
clone_size: -
v_call: TRBV5-4
j_call: TRBJ2-2

cdr3_aa: CASSPRAIAGGRETQYF
cdr3_nt: TGTGCCAGCAGTCCCAGGGCTATAGCGGGGGGGCGAGAGACCCAGTACTTC
d_call: TRBD2
clone_size: -
v_call: TRBV6-2/TRBV6-3
j_call: TRBJ2-5

cdr3_aa: CAWSVPPGGRRYGYTF
cdr3_nt: TGTGCCTGGAGTGTACCCCCCGGGGGGCGACGGTATGGCTACACCTTC
d_call: -
clone_size: few
v_call: TRBV30
j_call: TRBJ1-2

cdr3_aa: CASSNQGSSGYTF
cdr3_nt: TGTGCCAGCAGCAATCAGGGGTCTAGTGGCTACACCTTC
d_call: -
clone_size: few
v_call: TRBV7-9
j_call: TRBJ1-2

cdr3_aa: CAWNPPAAGFGFNQPQHF
cdr3_nt: TGTGCCTGGAACCCCCCTGCGGCGGGCTTCGGTTTCAATCAGCCCCAGCATTTT
d_call: -
clone_size: -
v_call: TRBV30
j_call: TRBJ1-5

cdr3_aa: CASSPTGGQETQYF
cdr3_nt: TGTGCCAGCAGCCCCACCGGGGGGCAAGAGACCCAGTACTTC
d_call: TRBD2
clone_size: -
v_call: TRBV4-2
j_call: TRBJ2-5

cdr3_aa: CASSQDPGGGTQYF
cdr3_nt: TGTGCCAGCAGCCAAGACCCCGGGGGGGGGACCCAGTACTTC
d_call: TRBD2
clone_size: few
v_call: TRBV7-3
j_call: TRBJ2-5

cdr3_aa: CASREIAGGPDTQYF
cdr3_nt: TGTGCCAGCAGGGAAATAGCGGGGGGCCCAGATACGCAGTATTTT
d_call: TRBD2
clone_size: -
v_call: TRBV2
j_call: TRBJ2-3

cdr3_aa: CASSFHSSYNEQFF
cdr3_nt: TGTGCCAGCAGCTTTCACTCCTCCTACAATGAGCAGTTCTTC
d_call: -
clone_size: -
v_call: TRBV2
j_call: TRBJ2-1

cdr3_aa: CASSYRGGAYNEQFF
cdr3_nt: TGTGCCAGCAGTTACCGGGGGGGCGCCTACAATGAGCAGTTCTTC
d_call: TRBD2
clone_size: -
v_call: TRBV6-5
j_call: TRBJ2-1

cdr3_aa: CASSIEGGSGAFF
cdr3_nt: TGTGCCAGTAGTATAGAGGGAGGGAGTGGAGCTTTCTTT
d_call: -
clone_size: -
v_call: TRBV19
j_call: TRBJ1-1

cdr3_aa: CASSLAPTGGLGANVLTF
cdr3_nt: TGTGCCAGCAGCTTAGCTCCGACAGGGGGCCTTGGGGCCAACGTCCTGACTTTC
d_call: TRBD1
clone_size: -
v_call: TRBV7-6
j_call: TRBJ2-6

cdr3_aa: CASSLGVLGGQETQYF
cdr3_nt: TGTGCCAGCAGCTTAGGTGTGTTGGGGGGCCAAGAGACCCAGTACTTC
d_call: -
clone_size: -
v_call: TRBV7-9
j_call: TRBJ2-5

cdr3_aa: CASDGRRGTGNTIYF
cdr3_nt: TGTGCCAGCGACGGCAGGCGAGGGACTGGAAACACCATATATTTT
d_call: -
clone_size: -
v_call: TRBV28
j_call: TRBJ1-3

cdr3_aa: CASSYRDRDEQYF
cdr3_nt: TGTGCCAGCAGTTACCGGGACAGGGATGAGCAGTACTTC
d_call: TRBD1
clone_size: -
v_call: TRBV6-5
j_call: TRBJ2-7

cdr3_aa: CASSIGQLLYGYTF
cdr3_nt: TGTGCCAGTAGTATAGGACAGCTTTTGTATGGCTACACCTTC
d_call: -
clone_size: -
v_call: TRBV19
j_call: TRBJ1-2

cdr3_aa: CASSVNRFYGYTF
cdr3_nt: TGTGCCAGCAGCGTAAACAGGTTCTATGGCTACACCTTC
d_call: -
clone_size: few
v_call: TRBV9
j_call: TRBJ1-2